The 18 T cell receptor beta chains below all came from one sample that was sequenced in a study of blood T cell repertoires in COVID-19. Sequencing was performed with immunoSEQ multiplex PCR; in TCRdb, only in-frame clones are kept and a portion is missing. Found here are around 16,000 clones, about 80% of them singletons; the top ten hold 30% to 35%. The sequenced sample was peripheral blood. These receptors were obtained from a man between 65 and 85 years old with active or convalescent COVID-19.

The chain carries TRBV28 and TRBJ1-4; D not certain. CDR3 size: 14 residues. V lost 8 bases and J 4 bases, leaving 14 bases between the germline ends. Germline V lookup: CDR1 MDHEN, CDR2 SYDVKM. In DNA, the CDR3 is TGTGCCAGCGGCCAAGATCAATTTAATGAAAAACTGTTTTTT. As protein: CASGQDQFNEKLFF.

This clone was seen only a few times. V is TRBV27 and J is TRBJ2-2, with 8 nucleotides matching TRBD1. The germline V gene encodes CDR1 MNHEY and CDR2 SMNVEV (reference sequence). The CDR3 covers 15 residues. V trimming: 3 bases; J trimming: 3 bases; junction bases outside the gene matches: 3. The chain's CDR3 is CASSFSRGHTGELFF. In nucleotides, the CDR3 is TGTGCCAGCAGTTTTTCCAGGGGGCACACCGGGGAGCTGTTTTTT.

The chain uses TRBV3-1 (or the pseudogene TRBV3-2) and TRBJ2-7, with TRBD2 matching over 7 bases. Germline V lookup: CDR1 LGHDT, CDR2 YNNKEL (reference sequence). CDR3 length: 14 residues. The junction had 6 bases not matched to a gene; V was cut back by 3 bases and J by 4 bases. The CDR3 DNA follows: TGTGCCAGCAGCCAGGCGGGACTACCATACGAGCAGTACTTC. Residues: CASSQAGLPYEQYF.

The chain employs TRBV18 and TRBJ1-4, with 8 bases matching TRBD1. The junction had 6 bases not matched to a gene; V was cut back by 8 bases and J by 7 bases. Per germline, CDR1 KGHSH and CDR2 LQKENI. The CDR3 runs 13 residues. The CDR3 DNA sequence: TGTGCCAGCACCCAGGGGGCATTTGAAAAACTGTTTTTT. Protein: CASTQGAFEKLFF.

The rearrangement uses TRBV7-2 and TRBJ2-1; 13 bases are shared with TRBD2. After removal of 5 bases from V and 8 bases from J, the junction contained 6 bases not matched to a gene. The CDR3 has 15 residues. The germline gives CDR1 SGHTA, CDR2 FQGNSA. CDR3 nucleotide sequence: TGTGCCAGCAGCCTGACTAGCGGGGGGAGGGATGAGCAGTTCTTC. Protein product: CASSLTSGGRDEQFF.

The chain combines TRBV25-1 with TRBJ1-5, with D maybe TRBD1 (5 bases). Trimming shortened V by 4 bases and J by 5 bases, and 12 bases separated the two germline ends. The CDR3 has 14 residues. CDR1 is MGHDK, CDR2 SYGVNS, per germline. CDR3 sequence reads: CASSGAGPHQPQHF. Here the CDR3 DNA reads TGTGCCAGCAGTGGGGCGGGGCCTCATCAGCCCCAGCATTTT.

The chain couples TRBV7-9 to TRBJ1-4; 11 bases match TRBD1. The CDR3 runs 14 residues. The junction had 1 base not matched to a gene; V was cut back by 3 bases and J by 7 bases. Germline V gene lookup returns CDR1 SEHNR and CDR2 FQNEAQ (reference sequence). CDR3 amino acids: CASSFGTGGEKLFF. The CDR3 bases are TGTGCCAGCAGCTTTGGGACAGGGGGTGAAAAACTGTTTTTT.

This clone was recorded once. J is TRBJ2-7 and V is TRBV6-5, with a possible D match to TRBD1 (6 bases). With 4 bases removed from V and 3 bases from J, the gap between germline ends came to 19 bases. The CDR3 is 16 amino acids. Germline assignment: CDR1 MNHEY and CDR2 SVGAGI. The CDR3 DNA reads as TGTGCCAGCAGTTTATCGGGACAAGTCCTGGGCTACGAGCAGTACTTC. This sequence encodes CASSLSGQVLGYEQYF.

The chain uses TRBV29-1 and TRBJ1-2, with TRBD1 matching over 9 bases. The trim removed 7 bases at V and 4 bases at J, leaving 7 bases unmatched. The CDR3 length is 13 residues. Germline assignment: CDR1 SQVTM and CDR2 ANQGSEA. CDR3 loop: CSAGTGQSYGYTF. In DNA, the CDR3 is TGCAGCGCAGGGACAGGGCAGAGCTATGGCTACACCTTC.

This clone appeared a few times. The chain combines TRBV27 with TRBJ2-7; a weak D match, TRBD2 (6 bases). CDR3 length equals 12 residues. V was clipped by 6 bases and J by 9 bases, with 15 bases between them. Germline CDR1 is MNHEY and CDR2 is SMNVEV (reference sequence). CDR3 nucleotides: TGTGCCAGCAGAACTCGGACTACCCGGCAGTACTTC. Encoded protein: CASRTRTTRQYF.

The chain links TRBV29-1 to TRBJ2-1, with 8 bases that match TRBD1. The CDR3 loop spans 14 amino acids. V lost 7 bases to trimming and J lost 3 bases; unmatched junction nucleotides: 8. CDR1 SQVTM and CDR2 ANQGSEA come from the germline V gene. The CDR3 region is CSAVSGTGYNEQFF. The CDR3 nucleotides are TGCAGCGCCGTCTCCGGGACAGGCTACAATGAGCAGTTCTTC.

The V gene is TRBV4-3, the J gene TRBJ2-2; D is ambiguous. Germline V lookup: CDR1 LGHNA, CDR2 YSLEER. V was clipped by 0 bases and J by 4 bases, with 9 bases between them. The CDR3 extends over 15 amino acids. The CDR3 protein is CASSQDPRSTGELFF. The CDR3 nucleotides are TGCGCCAGCAGCCAAGATCCCCGGAGCACCGGGGAGCTGTTTTTT.

The V call is TRBV21-1, the J call TRBJ1-5. TRBV21-1 is marked as a pseudogene. CDR3 length equals 16 residues. The CDR3 region is CASSKVGEYSNQPQHF. The CDR3 nucleotides read TGTGCCAGCAGCAAAGTCGGAGAATATAGCAATCAGCCCCAGCATTTT.

This chain joins TRBV20-1 and TRBJ1-1; a possible D gene is TRBD1 (5 bases). CDR3 length: 11 residues. The V and J ends lost 8 bases and 3 bases respectively, with 10 bases between them. Per germline, CDR1 DFQATT and CDR2 SNEGSKA (reference sequence). CDR3 coding DNA: TGCAGTCCTCAAGGGGACACTGAAGCTTTCTTT. Translation gives CSPQGDTEAFF.

The chain employs TRBV3-1 (or the pseudogene TRBV3-2) and TRBJ2-2, with a tentative D call TRBD2 (6 bases). The CDR3 has 15 amino acids. The V gene lost 2 bases and the J gene lost 2 bases, with 9 bases spanning the gap. Germline V gene lookup returns CDR1 LGHDT and CDR2 YNNKEL (reference sequence). The CDR3 DNA sequence: TGTGCCAGCAGCCAAAGGGACTCCAACACCGGGGAGCTGTTTTTT. It specifies CASSQRDSNTGELFF.

This clone has a handful of counts. The rearrangement joins TRBV7-2 to TRBJ1-2; TRBD1 matches 8 bases. Germline CDR1 is SGHTA and CDR2 is FQGNSA. This CDR3 has 16 residues. V was clipped by 1 base and J by 5 bases; unmatched bases: 9. The CDR3 protein is CASSLGGADRGYGYTF. For the CDR3, the DNA is TGTGCCAGCAGCTTAGGGGGTGCAGACAGGGGATATGGCTACACCTTC.

This clone was seen just once. The chain is built from TRBV7-2 and TRBJ2-3; D is uncertain. The CDR3 runs 15 residues. CDR1 is SGHTA, CDR2 FQGNSA, per germline. Trimming shortened V by 5 bases and J by 0 bases, and 12 bases separated the two germline ends. Here the CDR3 DNA reads TGTGCCAGCAGCCTCTCACTCGCTAGCACAGATACGCAGTATTTT. This gives the protein CASSLSLASTDTQYF.

The V call is TRBV28, the J call TRBJ2-1; 8 bases align to TRBD2. The CDR3 has 15 residues. The J segment lost 5 bases and the V segment lost 7 bases, leaving 10 bases of the junction unmatched. Germline V gene data show CDR1 as MDHEN and CDR2 as SYDVKM. Here the CDR3 DNA reads TGTGCCAGCACCTCGCTCGGGGGGGAACACAATGAGCAGTTCTTC. Its translation: CASTSLGGEHNEQFF. Based on the CDR3 plus reference TRBV28 and TRBJ2-1, the full variable domain is DVKVTQSSRYLVKRTGEKVFLECVQDMDHENMFWYRQDPGLGLRLIYFSYDVKMKEKGDIPEGYSVSREKKERFSLILESASTNQTSMYLCASTSLGGEHNEQFFGPGTRLTVL.